This is a list of T cell receptor beta chains from one sample in a study of cytomegalovirus exposure and HLA in healthy donors. Repertoires were generated with immunoSEQ multiplex PCR, while TCRdb's copy carries only in-frame clones and drops some. This table has about 96,000 clones, approximately 72% appearing once. Sequences were obtained from PBMCs. The origin of the receptors is an older woman in good health and CMV-seropositive. Each CDR3 is given with its conserved first and last residue. The D gene is left open where the match is weak. Size values are once, few and many counts, or a class for expanded clones, and some rows have none.

v_gene	j_gene	d_gene	abundance	CDR3aa	CDR3nt
TRBV10-3	TRBJ2-2	TRBD2	.	CAISGLAGNTGELFF	TGTGCCATCAGTGGACTAGCGGGAAACACCGGGGAGCTGTTTTTT
TRBV5-1	TRBJ2-3	.	.	CASSFAAEPQYF	TGCGCCAGCAGCTTCGCGGCAGAGCCGCAGTATTTT
TRBV7-3	TRBJ1-1	TRBD1	.	CASSSNRIGTGETEAFF	TGTGCCAGCAGCTCCAACCGCATAGGGACAGGGGAAACTGAAGCTTTCTTT
TRBV6-6	TRBJ2-1	.	.	CASSPASSYNEQFF	TGTGCCAGCAGTCCAGCGAGCTCCTACAATGAGCAGTTCTTC
TRBV7-9	TRBJ2-3	.	few	CASSRPDRLAIDTQYF	TGTGCCAGCAGCCGACCGGACAGATTAGCTATAGATACGCAGTATTTT
TRBV5-1	TRBJ2-3	TRBD1	.	CASSRGQGPDTQYF	TGCGCCAGCAGCCGAGGACAGGGCCCAGATACGCAGTATTTT
TRBV18	TRBJ2-7	.	.	CASSPPVHSSYEQYF	TGTGCCAGCTCACCACCGGTGCACTCCTCCTACGAGCAGTACTTC
TRBV18	TRBJ2-1	.	.	CASSEGLYNEQFF	TGTGCCAGCTCGGAGGGACTTTACAATGAGCAGTTCTTC
TRBV18	TRBJ2-1	TRBD1	.	CASSPPGQGAASYNEQFF	TGTGCCAGCTCACCACCGGGACAGGGGGCGGCATCCTACAATGAGCAGTTCTTC
TRBV5-6	TRBJ1-1	.	.	CASSGTGTHTEAFF	TGTGCCAGCAGCGGTACAGGGACGCACACTGAAGCTTTCTTT
TRBV7-6	TRBJ2-3	.	.	CASSLGAGPGTDTQYF	TGTGCCAGCAGCTTAGGAGCAGGGCCAGGCACAGATACGCAGTATTTT
TRBV2	TRBJ2-7	TRBD2	.	CASSLAGTPYEQYF	TGTGCCAGCAGTTTAGCGGGGACGCCCTACGAGCAGTACTTC
TRBV7-2	TRBJ1-5	.	.	CASSLMGGGDQPQHF	TGTGCCAGCAGCCTAATGGGGGGAGGGGATCAGCCCCAGCATTTT
TRBV7-9	TRBJ1-3	TRBD1	.	CASSFFGQGARGNTIYF	TGTGCCAGCAGCTTTTTCGGACAGGGGGCGCGTGGAAACACCATATATTTT
TRBV5-4	TRBJ1-4	TRBD1	.	CASREGGAANEELFF	TGTGCCAGCAGAGAAGGGGGCGCAGCTAATGAAGAACTGTTTTTT
TRBV5-1	TRBJ2-3	.	.	CASSLGGGASTDTQYF	TGCGCCAGCAGCTTGGGGGGGGGCGCTAGCACAGATACGCAGTATTTT
TRBV5-1	TRBJ2-5	TRBD2	.	CASSLERGVGETQYF	TGCGCCAGCAGCCTGGAGCGGGGGGTTGGGGAGACCCAGTACTTC
TRBV5-1	TRBJ2-2	.	once	CASSSTGRVNTGELFF	TGCGCCAGCAGCTCCACAGGGAGGGTTAACACCGGGGAGCTGTTTTTT